The 22 T cell receptor beta chains presented below share a single source sample, sequenced in a study of blood T cell repertoires in COVID-19. Using immunoSEQ multiplex PCR, the repertoire was profiled, and TCRdb retains in-frame clones only, with some absent. The table has 220,000 or so clones, around 86% seen once. The sample consisted of peripheral blood. The receptors here all came from a woman of 80 years or more with COVID-19, enrolled during active disease.

V and J are TRBV7-2 and TRBJ1-1; 7 positions match TRBD1. In germline, CDR1 is SGHTA, CDR2 FQGNSA. This CDR3 has 13 amino acids. J lost 3 bases, V lost 4 bases, and 2 bases had no gene match. Here the CDR3 reads CASSSQGDTEAFF. CDR3 DNA sequence: TGTGCCAGCAGCTCCCAGGGGGACACTGAAGCTTTCTTT.

The genes are TRBV18 and TRBJ2-2; TRBD1 aligns across 8 bases. The CDR3 consists of 17 residues. Germline CDR1 reads KGHSH; CDR2 reads LQKENI. With V trimmed by 3 bases and J by 6 bases, 12 bases remained unmatched. CDR3 residues: CASSPDRGARQAGELFF. DNA of the CDR3: TGTGCCAGCTCACCTGACAGGGGAGCACGACAGGCCGGGGAGCTGTTTTTT.

This clone showed up just a few times. The V and J genes are TRBV27 and TRBJ2-1; 7 nucleotides line up with TRBD1. Germline V CDR1 and CDR2: MNHEY, SMNVEV (reference sequence). This CDR3 has 15 amino acids. Trimming cost V 4 bases and J 0 bases; bases outside gene matches: 3. The CDR3 DNA follows: TGTGCCAGCAGTTCCAGGGGGAGCTCCTACAATGAGCAGTTCTTC. Translated, it gives CASSSRGSSYNEQFF.

V and J are TRBV5-1 and TRBJ1-2; 8 bases are a match to TRBD1. Per germline, CDR1 SGHRS and CDR2 YFSETQ. CDR3 length equals 14 residues. V gave up 6 bases and J gave up 6 bases; unmatched junction bases: 10. CDR3 DNA sequence: TGCGCCAGCATGATAGGACAGGGAACCGATGGCTACACCTTC. This codes for CASMIGQGTDGYTF.

A single count supports this clone. The chain is built from TRBV5-4 and TRBJ2-7; D is perhaps TRBD2 (6 bases). CDR1 is SGHNT, CDR2 YYREEE, per germline (reference sequence). This CDR3 is 15 amino acids long. Trimming cost V 1 base and J 7 bases, with 18 bases left between them. CDR3 region: CASSLTGGGPGEQYF. In nucleotides, the CDR3 is TGTGCCAGCAGCTTGACGGGTGGAGGGCCGGGGGAGCAGTACTTC.

This chain links TRBV30 with TRBJ1-5, with a tentative D call TRBD1 (6 bases). The CDR3 contains 14 residues. V was clipped by 1 base and J by 3 bases, with 10 bases between them. Germline CDR1 GTSNPN, CDR2 SVGIG (reference sequence). The CDR3 bases are TGTGCCTGGAGTGGAGGGGGAATCAATCAGCCCCAGCATTTT. This codes for CAWSGGGINQPQHF.

The rearrangement links TRBV5-1 to TRBJ1-1; D uncertain. The germline V gene has CDR1 SGHRS and CDR2 YFSETQ. The CDR3 covers 13 residues. V dropped 3 bases and J dropped 3 bases, with 9 bases sitting between them. The CDR3 sequence is CASSYLLDTEAFF. The CDR3 region has the DNA TGCGCCAGCAGCTACTTACTCGACACTGAAGCTTTCTTT.

V is TRBV10-1 and J is TRBJ2-6; perhaps TRBD2 as D (6 bases). Per the germline V gene, CDR1 is WNHNN and CDR2 is SYGVQD (reference sequence). The V end was cut by 8 bases, the J end by 2 bases, with 7 bases between. This CDR3 has 13 residues. In DNA form, the CDR3 reads TGCGCCAGCGGAGGGGCTGGGGCCAACGTCCTGACTTTC. Its protein product is CASGGAGANVLTF.

The chain links TRBV30 to TRBJ2-3, with D unresolved. CDR1 is GTSNPN, CDR2 SVGIG, per germline (reference sequence). This CDR3 comprises 12 residues. V lost 2 bases and J lost 0, with 3 bases in between. CDR3 in amino acids: CAWSRSTDTQYF. CDR3 nucleotide sequence: TGTGCCTGGAGTCGGAGCACAGATACGCAGTATTTT. The full variable domain, its missing parts supplied by reference TRBV30 and TRBJ2-3, is SQTIHQWPATLVQPVGSPLSLECTVEGTSNPNLYWYRQAAGRGLQLLFYSVGIGQISSEVPQNLSASRPQDRQFILSSKKLLLSDSGFYLCAWSRSTDTQYFGPGTRLTVL.

The chain is built from TRBV5-1 and TRBJ2-5; 8 nucleotides line up with TRBD2. Germline CDR1 is SGHRS and CDR2 is YFSETQ. J gave up 5 bases and V 4 bases, and 7 bases lay outside the gene matches. The CDR3 totals 14 residues. The DNA of the CDR3 is TGCGCCAGCAGCGAGTTAGCGGGGTTGGAGACCCAGTACTTC. It encodes CASSELAGLETQYF.

This chain uses TRBV7-6 with TRBJ2-1, with 13 nucleotides matching TRBD2. V dropped 6 bases and J dropped 8; count of bases not matched to a gene: 7. CDR3 length equals 15 residues. The V gene's germline CDR1 is SGHVS and CDR2 FNYEAQ. The CDR3 is CASSQRTSGRYEQFF. CDR3 DNA: TGTGCCAGCAGTCAACGGACTAGCGGGAGATATGAGCAGTTCTTC.

The chain couples TRBV19 to TRBJ1-4; D uncertain. Trimming shortened V by 6 bases and J by 2 bases, and 7 bases separated the two germline ends. The V gene's germline CDR1 is LNHDA and CDR2 SQIVND (reference sequence). There are 13 residues in the CDR3. The CDR3 loop is CASSRLTNEKLFF. In DNA form, the CDR3 reads TGTGCCAGTAGCAGACTTACTAATGAAAAACTGTTTTTT.

The J gene is TRBJ1-1, the V gene TRBV7-3, with 8 positions matching TRBD1. The CDR3 runs 13 residues. CDR1 and CDR2 from the germline V gene are SGHTA and FQGTGA. V shed 1 base, J shed 7 bases, and the junction held 2 bases outside the gene matches. CDR3 sequence (DNA): TGTGCCAGCAGCTTAAGGGGGACAGGTGAAGCTTTCTTT. This codes for CASSLRGTGEAFF. Supplemented by reference TRBV7-3 and TRBJ1-1, the full variable domain reads GAGVSQTPSNKVTEKGKYVELRCDPISGHTALYWYRQSLGQGPEFLIYFQGTGAADDSGLPNDRFFAVRPEGSVSTLKIQRTERGDSAVYLCASSLRGTGEAFFGQGTRLTVV.

In its sample, this clone was seen once. The rearrangement links TRBV7-2 to TRBJ2-5; TRBD1 matches 7 bases. Per the germline V gene, CDR1 is SGHTA and CDR2 is FQGNSA. There are 13 residues in the CDR3. Trimming at V came to 5 bases and at J to 3 bases, leaving 3 bases not matched to a gene. The CDR3: CASSLGQEETQYF. CDR3 nucleotides: TGTGCCAGCAGCCTAGGACAGGAAGAGACCCAGTACTTC. Together with reference TRBV7-2 and TRBJ2-5, the CDR3 gives the full variable domain: GAGVSQSPSNKVTEKGKDVELRCDPISGHTALYWYRQSLGQGLEFLIYFQGNSAPDKSGLPSDRFSAERTGGSVSTLTIQRTQQEDSAVYLCASSLGQEETQYFGPGTRLLVL.

This clone was recorded once. This chain connects TRBV2 to TRBJ1-2; 9 bases are shared with TRBD1. The V and J ends lost 10 bases and 4 bases, in that order; junction bases with no gene match: 13. This CDR3 is 15 amino acids long. Germline V lookup: CDR1 SNHLY, CDR2 FYNNEI. For the CDR3, the DNA is TGTGCCATCCGGGACAGGGAAGCTGTCGGCTATGGCTACACCTTC. Residues: CAIRDREAVGYGYTF. Together with reference TRBV2 and TRBJ1-2, the CDR3 gives the full variable domain: EPEVTQTPSHQVTQMGQEVILRCVPISNHLYFYWYRQILGQKVEFLVSFYNNEISEKSEIFDDQFSVERPDGSNFTLKIRSTKLEDSAMYFCAIRDREAVGYGYTFGSGTRLTVV.

This rearrangement joins TRBV13 to TRBJ2-3, with D tentatively TRBD2 (5 bases). V was cut by 2 bases and J by 1 base, with 10 bases left in between. The CDR3 runs to 15 residues. CDR1 and CDR2 (germline): PRHDT, FYEKMQ (reference sequence). CDR3 DNA sequence: TGTGCCAGCAGCTTAACCGGGCGGGGCACAGATACGCAGTATTTT. Residues: CASSLTGRGTDTQYF.

Here the CDR3 DNA reads TGCAGTGCCCTGGGGGCGAATGAGCAGTTCTTC. This gives the protein CSALGANEQFF. V is TRBV20-1 and J is TRBJ2-1; possibly TRBD1 for D (6 bases). This CDR3 comprises 11 residues. The V end was cut by 6 bases, the J end by 7 bases, with 10 bases between. Germline loops: CDR1 DFQATT, CDR2 SNEGSKA (reference sequence).

Only a few counts were recorded for this clone. The V and J genes are TRBV30 and TRBJ1-1, with D possibly matching TRBD1 (5 bases). This CDR3 has 11 amino acids. V shed 1 base and J shed 7 bases, with 7 bases lying between them. CDR1 is GTSNPN, CDR2 SVGIG, per germline (reference sequence). This CDR3 is CAWSGQGEAFF. In nucleotides, the CDR3 is TGTGCCTGGAGTGGCCAGGGTGAAGCTTTCTTT.

The rearrangement joins TRBV19 to TRBJ2-5; D not resolved. The V gene lost 7 bases and the J gene lost 4 bases, with 13 bases spanning the gap. The germline gives CDR1 LNHDA, CDR2 SQIVND (reference sequence). The length of the CDR3 is 13 residues. CDR3 region: CASIPRHPETQYF. The CDR3 bases are TGTGCCAGTATCCCTCGACACCCAGAGACCCAGTACTTC. Complete variable domain (other parts from reference TRBV19 and TRBJ2-5): DGGITQSPKYLFRKEGQNVTLSCEQNLNHDAMYWYRQDPGQGLRLIYYSQIVNDFQKGDIAEGYSVSREKKESFPLTVTSAQKNPTAFYLCASIPRHPETQYFGPGTRLLVL.

This chain links TRBV19 with TRBJ1-2; TRBD1 is a possible D gene (6 bases). Trimming shortened V by 3 bases and J by 1 base, and 12 bases separated the two germline ends. CDR3 length: 15 residues. CDR1 is LNHDA and CDR2 is SQIVND in the germline V gene (reference sequence). In nucleotides, the CDR3 is TGTGCCAGTAGTATGTGGGACACACGTAACTATGGCTACACCTTC. This gives the protein CASSMWDTRNYGYTF. The variable domain in full, with the rest retrieved from reference TRBV19 and TRBJ1-2, is DGGITQSPKYLFRKEGQNVTLSCEQNLNHDAMYWYRQDPGQGLRLIYYSQIVNDFQKGDIAEGYSVSREKKESFPLTVTSAQKNPTAFYLCASSMWDTRNYGYTFGSGTRLTVV.

The chain carries TRBV19 and TRBJ2-7, with a tentative D call TRBD2 (5 bases). Germline CDR1 and CDR2: LNHDA and SQIVND (reference sequence). This CDR3 has 15 residues. V was cut by 4 bases and J by 3 bases, with 16 bases left in between. The CDR3 sequence: CASSKEVGVYYEQYF. The CDR3 DNA reads as TGTGCCAGTAGTAAGGAGGTCGGGGTATACTACGAGCAGTACTTC.

J is TRBJ1-1 and V is TRBV11-1; perhaps TRBD1 as D (6 bases). The V gene's germline CDR1 is SGHAT and CDR2 FQDESV (reference sequence). Trimming took off 4 bases at V and 1 base at J, with 7 bases between the two ends. The CDR3 extends over 13 amino acids. The CDR3 spells CASSSGQNTEAFF. The CDR3 nucleotides read TGTGCCAGCAGCTCGGGACAGAACACTGAAGCTTTCTTT.